This TCR beta chain was found in a study of blood T cell repertoires in COVID-19. This CDR3 spans 14 amino acids. The germline gives CDR1 SGHNT, CDR2 YENEEA. V was trimmed by 3 bases and J by 7 bases, leaving 14 bases between them. In the source study's methods: How many nucleated cells were present was estimated from reference gene primer amplification. This table comes from immunoSEQ multiplex PCR, and its TCRdb copy is limited to in-frame clones, with some not included. Clone size and V and J calls were adopted from that table, with D and trimming inferred from the DNA. Found here are about 98,000 clones, around 84% of them singletons; the top ten hold around 4.5%.

This sequence was found in a human donor in a cohort sampled during active COVID-19. Sequencing used peripheral blood. V and J are TRBV11-3 and TRBJ2-3, with D possibly matching TRBD2 (7 bases). This chain's CDR3 is CASSFGGGLNTQYF. CDR3 sequence (DNA): TGTGCCAGCAGCTTTGGCGGGGGCCTCAATACGCAGTATTTT.